One sample yielded the 31 T cell receptor beta chains listed below, sequenced in a study of cytomegalovirus exposure and HLA in healthy donors. The PCR used 60 Vbeta and 13 Jbeta primers. Libraries were prepared by immunoSEQ multiplex PCR; TCRdb keeps only in-frame clonotypes and omits some of them. The sample includes 200,000 or so clones, 82% of them seen just once. The sample comprised PBMCs. The receptors originated from a boy aged 2 to 9 in good health and CMV-seronegative.

The gene calls are TRBV4-1 and TRBJ2-7, with D perhaps TRBD2 (6 bases). V dropped 1 base and J dropped 5 bases, with 18 bases sitting between them. The CDR3 is 16 amino acids. From germline, CDR1 is MGHRA and CDR2 YSYEKL. The CDR3 loop is CASSQGPGRTGDEQYF. CDR3 nucleotides: TGCGCCAGCAGCCAAGGACCGGGACGGACGGGGGACGAGCAGTACTTC.

The rearrangement links TRBV6-4 to TRBJ2-3, with D possibly being TRBD1 (6 bases). This CDR3 has 14 residues. CDR1 MRHNA and CDR2 SNTAGT come from the germline V gene. V was trimmed by 6 bases and J by 2 bases, leaving 12 bases between them. CDR3 DNA: TGTGCCAGCAGGGTTAGGACAGCCACAGATACGCAGTATTTT. Its translation: CASRVRTATDTQYF.

The rearrangement uses TRBV5-1 and TRBJ2-7; weak D call: TRBD1 (7 bases). Germline V gene sequence: CDR1 SGHRS, CDR2 YFSETQ. CDR3 size: 16 residues. V shed 4 bases and J shed 2 bases, with 19 bases lying between them. The CDR3 here is CASSQTGTSHTYEQYF. The CDR3 region has the DNA TGCGCCAGCAGCCAGACAGGGACTTCCCATACCTACGAGCAGTACTTC.

The rearrangement links TRBV9 to TRBJ1-1, with D tentatively TRBD1 (5 bases). Deletions cut 0 bases from V and 4 bases from J, with 13 bases between. From germline, CDR1 is SGDLS and CDR2 YYNGEE. This CDR3 has 15 amino acids. The CDR3 DNA follows: TGTGCCAGCAGCGTAGCTGTGGGGCTGGTCACTGAAGCTTTCTTT. This translates into CASSVAVGLVTEAFF.

V gene TRBV10-1 combines with J gene TRBJ2-7; the match to TRBD1 covers 7 bases. The CDR3 runs to 13 residues. Trimming removed 5 bases from V and 3 bases from J; junction bases left unmatched: 4. Per germline, CDR1 WNHNN and CDR2 SYGVQD (reference sequence). In DNA form, the CDR3 reads TGCGCCAGCAGTCTGACAGGGTTCTACGAGCAGTACTTC. It encodes CASSLTGFYEQYF.

CDR3 region: CASSPGQRHSSYNEQFF. CDR3 coding DNA: TGTGCCAGCAGCCCGGGACAGCGGCACAGCTCCTACAATGAGCAGTTCTTC. The J gene is TRBJ2-1, the V gene TRBV28; TRBD1 agrees at 7 bases. Germline lookup yields CDR1 MDHEN and CDR2 SYDVKM. V lost 6 bases to trimming and J lost 0 bases; unmatched junction nucleotides: 11. CDR3 length equals 17 residues.

The V and J genes are TRBV2 and TRBJ2-7; 7 bases match TRBD2. V shed 3 bases, J shed 6 bases, and the junction held 5 bases outside the gene matches. The CDR3 contains 13 residues. Germline values: CDR1 SNHLY, CDR2 FYNNEI. The CDR3 nucleotides read TGTGCCAGCAGTGATAGACTAGCATCCGAGCAGTACTTC. Its translation: CASSDRLASEQYF.

The CDR3 coding sequence is TGTGCCAGCAGCTTTAAATTCATGCAGAACTATGGCTACACCTTC. It is translated as CASSFKFMQNYGYTF. The J gene is TRBJ1-2, the V gene TRBV7-2; D call uncertain. Trimming removed 3 bases at V and 2 bases at J, with 13 bases between. Per the germline V gene, CDR1 is SGHTA and CDR2 is FQGNSA. This CDR3 is 15 amino acids long.

The rearrangement links TRBV6-5 to TRBJ2-5, with D maybe TRBD2 (6 bases). Matching the DNA end better, TRBJ2-7 makes the J call doubtful. There are 16 residues in the CDR3. Germline CDR1 MNHEY, CDR2 SVGAGI. The CDR3 reads CASSSPTGTGVYEQYF. As DNA, the CDR3 is TGTGCCAGCAGTTCTCCAACCGGGACTGGAGTCTACGAGCAGTACTTC.

The gene calls are TRBV9 and TRBJ2-2; D is undetermined. The V gene's germline CDR1 is SGDLS and CDR2 YYNGEE. Trimming took off 0 bases at V and 2 bases at J, with 11 bases between the two ends. CDR3 length: 16 residues. CDR3: CASSVAVVPNTGELFF. The CDR3 DNA reads TGTGCCAGCAGCGTAGCGGTGGTTCCCAACACCGGGGAGCTGTTTTTT.

V is TRBV4-3 and J is TRBJ2-1; D may be TRBD2 (5 bases). Deletions cut 0 bases from V and 5 bases from J, with 17 bases between. The CDR3 extends over 17 amino acids. Germline CDR1 reads LGHNA; CDR2 reads YSLEER. CDR3 residues: CASSQDGISAGHNEQFF. CDR3 coding DNA: TGCGCCAGCAGCCAAGACGGGATTAGCGCCGGCCACAATGAGCAGTTCTTC.

With respect to this clone: Germline is not matched at one junction end, which may reflect a read error. The chain employs TRBV6-1 and TRBJ1-4; unclear D gene. The CDR3 length is 15 residues. In germline, CDR1 is MNHNS, CDR2 SASEGT. The CDR3 DNA is TGTGCCAACAGTGAATTGAACGGGGCTAATGAAAAACTGTTTTTT. Amino acid sequence: CANSELNGANEKLFF.

This clone was observed once. V usage is TRBV6-1 and J usage is TRBJ2-1; no clear D. The CDR3 totals 12 residues. Between the trimmed V and J ends, which lost 4 bases and 10 bases, there was a span of 11 bases. Germline lookup yields CDR1 MNHNS and CDR2 SASEGT. CDR3 in DNA: TGTGCCAGCAGTGGGCAGGCAAACGAGCAGTTCTTC. Amino acids: CASSGQANEQFF.

The genes are TRBV12-2 and TRBJ1-1; TRBD1, the D gene given by the table, was not confirmed from the DNA. TRBV12-2 is classified as a pseudogene. The CDR3 has 16 residues. CDR3 in amino acids: CAKARLNRQFNTEAFF. CDR3 coding DNA: TGTGCAAAAGCACGCTTAAACAGGCAGTTCAACACTGAAGCTTTCTTT.

This chain connects TRBV5-1 to TRBJ2-5; 10 bases are a match to TRBD1. Trimming removed 4 bases from V and 5 bases from J; junction bases left unmatched: 11. Germline assignment: CDR1 SGHRS and CDR2 YFSETQ. CDR3 length equals 16 residues. The CDR3 DNA is TGCGCCAGCAGCAGATCCGGGACAGGGGAAGAGGAGACCCAGTACTTC. It codes for CASSRSGTGEEETQYF.

J is TRBJ2-4 and V is TRBV19, with 12 bases aligning to TRBD2. The CDR3 runs to 19 residues. Trimming took 5 bases from V and 0 from J; bases not matched to a gene: 11. CDR1 and CDR2 (germline): LNHDA, SQIVND (reference sequence). In DNA, the CDR3 is TGTGCCAGTAGTTTGGCTAGCGGGGGGGCCCTCCTAGCCAAAAACATTCAGTACTTC. Its protein is CASSLASGGALLAKNIQYF.

The V and J genes are TRBV25-1 and TRBJ1-4; unclear D gene. CDR1 and CDR2 from the germline V gene are MGHDK and SYGVNS. Between the trimmed V and J ends, which lost 7 bases and 6 bases, there was a span of 9 bases. The CDR3 sequence is 12 residues long. Here the CDR3 DNA reads TGTGCCAGCACCGGGATAGATGAAAAACTGTTTTTT. It encodes CASTGIDEKLFF.

V usage is TRBV6-5 and J usage is TRBJ1-2; maybe TRBD1 (5 bases). The V and J ends lost 2 bases and 4 bases respectively, with 8 bases between them. This CDR3 has 13 amino acids. Germline V gene lookup returns CDR1 MNHEY and CDR2 SVGAGI. The DNA for the CDR3 is TGTGCCAGCAGTTACGACAGCTTCTATGGCTACACCTTC. As protein: CASSYDSFYGYTF.

The chain recombines TRBV5-4 with TRBJ2-3; 9 nucleotides agree with TRBD2. The germline CDR1 and CDR2 sequences are SGHNT and YYREEE (reference sequence). The CDR3 contains 17 residues. The junction had 13 bases not matched to a gene; V was cut back by 1 base and J by 7 bases. The DNA of the CDR3 is TGTGCCAGCAGCTTGAGCCCGGGACTAGCAGTACTGAATACGCAGTATTTT. This encodes CASSLSPGLAVLNTQYF.

The chain combines TRBV29-1 with TRBJ2-5; a weak D match, TRBD2 (5 bases). Germline CDR1 is SQVTM and CDR2 is ANQGSEA. Trimming left V 4 bases short and J 1 base short, with 13 bases between. CDR3 length: 14 residues. The CDR3 loop is CSVGLRTLQETQYF. The CDR3 region has the DNA TGCAGCGTTGGCCTTAGGACTCTCCAAGAGACCCAGTACTTC.

The chain couples TRBV2 to TRBJ1-6; D ambiguous. Trimming shortened V by 2 bases and J by 10 bases, and 12 bases separated the two germline ends. Germline values: CDR1 SNHLY, CDR2 FYNNEI. The CDR3 covers 14 residues. This CDR3 reads CASSERETPSPLHF. For the CDR3, the DNA is TGTGCCAGCAGTGAACGGGAGACCCCGTCACCCCTCCACTTT.

The table lists this clone with a count of one. The chain joins TRBV9 to TRBJ1-4; D is perhaps TRBD1 (6 bases). Germline lookup yields CDR1 SGDLS and CDR2 YYNGEE. This CDR3 is 15 amino acids long. V gave up 4 bases and J gave up 5 bases, with 15 bases separating them. The chain's CDR3 is CASSPKPGANEKLFF. CDR3 coding DNA: TGTGCCAGCAGCCCAAAGCCAGGGGCCAATGAAAAACTGTTTTTT.

This chain connects TRBV4-2 to TRBJ1-2, with 11 bases that match TRBD1. This CDR3 region has 15 residues. Per germline, CDR1 LGHNA and CDR2 YNFKEQ. Trimming at V came to 2 bases and at J to 8 bases, leaving 7 bases not matched to a gene. CDR3 nucleotide sequence: TGTGCCAGCAGCCAAAAACAGGGACAGGGGGGCGGCTACACCTTC. This codes for CASSQKQGQGGGYTF.

This chain joins TRBV5-6 and TRBJ1-2; D not certain. CDR3 length equals 13 residues. The germline gives CDR1 SGHDT, CDR2 YYEEEE. Trimming removed 1 base from V and 8 bases from J, with 12 bases in between. The CDR3 protein is CASSLSGPTGYTF. CDR3 DNA: TGTGCCAGCAGCTTGTCCGGTCCAACGGGCTACACCTTC.

The gene calls are TRBV7-2 and TRBJ1-6; D gene uncertain. This CDR3 has 14 residues. The V gene lost 2 bases and the J gene lost 6 bases, with 8 bases spanning the gap. The germline gives CDR1 SGHTA, CDR2 FQGNSA. CDR3 coding DNA: TGTGCCAGCAGCTTACGGGTAGTTAATTCACCCCTCCACTTT. This sequence encodes CASSLRVVNSPLHF.

The chain joins TRBV25-1 to TRBJ1-2, with D possibly being TRBD1 (5 bases). The CDR3 runs 13 residues. The V gene's germline CDR1 is MGHDK and CDR2 SYGVNS. Trimming took 1 base from V and 6 from J, leaving 9 bases between them. The CDR3 is CASSEWGPDGYTF. CDR3 coding DNA: TGTGCCAGCAGTGAATGGGGCCCGGATGGCTACACCTTC.

In its sample, this clone was seen once. The V and J genes are TRBV11-2 and TRBJ2-5; TRBD1 agrees at 11 bases. After removal of 0 bases from V and 4 bases from J, the junction contained 4 bases not matched to a gene. Germline V gene lookup returns CDR1 SGHAT and CDR2 FQNNGV. The CDR3 sequence is 16 residues long. The CDR3 protein is CASSLDSGTGGETQYF. The CDR3 DNA is TGTGCCAGCAGCTTAGATTCGGGGACAGGGGGAGAGACCCAGTACTTC.

A word on this clone: Compared with germline, one end of the junction differs, possibly owing to a read error. The rearrangement links TRBV7-3 to TRBJ2-1, with TRBD2 identical over 16 bases. CDR1 and CDR2 from the germline V gene are SGHTA and FQGTGA. The CDR3 contains 17 residues. DNA of the CDR3: TGTACCAGCAGCCGTCCATCCGGGACTAGCGGGGGGGGTGAGCAGTTCTTC. It translates to CTSSRPSGTSGGGEQFF.

The chain employs TRBV10-3 and TRBJ1-1, with 7 bases lining up with TRBD1. CDR1 is ENHRY, CDR2 SYGVKD, per germline. The CDR3 consists of 15 residues. V trimming: 6 bases; J trimming: 6 bases; junction bases outside the gene matches: 13. CDR3 bases: TGTGCCATCAGAGGTAGGGGGCAAGGAGGTTCTGAAGCTTTCTTT. Translating it yields CAIRGRGQGGSEAFF.

The V and J genes are TRBV2 and TRBJ2-1; 10 bases align to TRBD2. Germline trimming cut 4 bases from V and 11 bases from J; bases unmatched to any gene: 8. CDR1 and CDR2 (germline): SNHLY, FYNNEI. The CDR3 is 14 amino acids. In DNA, the CDR3 is TGTGCCAGCAGTGGGGCTAGCGGGGGCACCAAGCAGTTCTTC. Its translation is CASSGASGGTKQFF.

As concerns this clone: An end of the junction does not agree with germline; a read error may underlie this. The chain links TRBV10-1 to TRBJ2-1; no reliable D call. Germline assignment: CDR1 WNHNN and CDR2 SYGVQD (reference sequence). The CDR3 sequence is 13 residues long. CDR3 in amino acids: CASTEATRNEQFF. The DNA of the CDR3 is TGCGCCAGCACTGAGGCCACCCGGAATGAGCAGTTCTTC.